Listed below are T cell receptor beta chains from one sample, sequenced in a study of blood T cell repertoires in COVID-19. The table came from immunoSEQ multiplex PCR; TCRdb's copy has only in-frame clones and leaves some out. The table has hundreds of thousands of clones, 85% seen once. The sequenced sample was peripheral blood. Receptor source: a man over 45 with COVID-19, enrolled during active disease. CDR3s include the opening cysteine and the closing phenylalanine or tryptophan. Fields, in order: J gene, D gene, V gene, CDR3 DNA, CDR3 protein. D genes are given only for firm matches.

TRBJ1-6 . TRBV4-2 TGTGCCAGCAGCCCGCCCAGGGAGGGGTCCTATAATTCACCCCTCCACTTT CASSPPREGSYNSPLHF
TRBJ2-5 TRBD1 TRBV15 TGTGCCACCAGCCCGCGGACAGGGAAGGCGGACGGAAGGGTCCAGTACTTC CATSPRTGKADGRVQYF
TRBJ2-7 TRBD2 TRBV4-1 TGCGCCAGCAGCCCCGGAGCGGGGGTGACCTACGAGCAGTACTTC CASSPGAGVTYEQYF
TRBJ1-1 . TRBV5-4 TGTGCCAGCAGCCGGAGATCGTCAAACATGAACACTGAAGCTTTCTTT CASSRRSSNMNTEAFF
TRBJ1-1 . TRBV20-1 TGCAGTGCCGCAGGGGTTGGGGCTTTCTTT CSAAGVGAFF
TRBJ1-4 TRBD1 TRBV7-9 TGTGCCAGCAGGAAGGGACAGGGTTTTGAAAAACTGTTTTTT CASRKGQGFEKLFF
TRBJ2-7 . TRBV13 TGTGCCAGCAGCCCCGACACCGAAGCCTACGAGCAGTACTTC CASSPDTEAYEQYF
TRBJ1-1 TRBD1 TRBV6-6 TGTGCCAGCAGTCTCCGATGGACAGGGGGCGGAAACACTGAAGCTTTCTTT CASSLRWTGGGNTEAFF
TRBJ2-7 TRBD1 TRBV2 TGTGCCAGCAGTTTACAGGGGCCCAACTCCTACGAGCAGTACTTC CASSLQGPNSYEQYF
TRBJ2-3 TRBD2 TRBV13 TGTGCCAGCAGCACAAGGCCGGGACTAGCGATAAACACAGATACGCAGTATTTT CASSTRPGLAINTDTQYF
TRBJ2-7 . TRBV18 TGTGCCAGCTCACCACGGGGCAGGGGCTACGAGCAGTACTTC CASSPRGRGYEQYF
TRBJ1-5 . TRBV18 TGTGCCAGCACAGGGTCGGATCAGCCCCAGCATTTT CASTGSDQPQHF
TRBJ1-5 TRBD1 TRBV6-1 TGTGCCAGCAGTGAAGCGCGGGGGACAGGTTTTGTGGAGCCCCAGCATTTT CASSEARGTGFVEPQHF
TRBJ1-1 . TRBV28 TGTGCCAGCAGTTTTGACAGGAAGAGAATCTTGAACACTGAAGCTTTCTTT CASSFDRKRILNTEAFF
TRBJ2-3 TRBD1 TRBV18 TGTGCCAGCTCTCTAGGACAGGGTGGTACAGATACGCAGTATTTT CASSLGQGGTDTQYF
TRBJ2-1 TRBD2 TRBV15 TGTGCCACCAGCAGAGATGGGGGGGACTACTCCTACAATGAGCAGTTCTTC CATSRDGGDYSYNEQFF
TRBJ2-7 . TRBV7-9 TGTGCCAGCAGCAGAGGTTACGAGCAGTACTTC CASSRGYEQYF
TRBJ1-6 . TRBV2 TGTGCCAGCAGTGGCACAGGGAGCTCCTATAATTCACCCCTCCACTTT CASSGTGSSYNSPLHF